In its sample, the clone carrying this TCR beta chain is medium-sized. The sample comes from a study of molecular identifiers for immune sequencing clone quantification. The CDR3 is 12 residues long. Germline V CDR1 and CDR2: LNHDA, SQIVND (reference sequence). Trimming cost V 8 bases and J 3 bases, with 9 bases left between them. The use of previously described methods and listed TCR primers produced the bulk TCR libraries. Each CDR3 protein gets one entry after TCRdb re-called the PCR reads with MiXCR. The sample contains more than 10,000 distinct CDR3 sequences, 20% to 25% of which appear only once.

The source material was naive CD8+ T cells from blood, with Jurkat cell RNA spiked in. Subset reported: FACS-sorted CD8+CD4-CCR7+CD45RA+ naive T cells. The clonotype was recovered from a human donor in good health. Some libraries in this study had Jurkat cell RNA spiked in. The gene calls are TRBV19 and TRBJ2-3; D is uncertain. The CDR3 DNA is TGTGCCAGTTGCGAGAGTACAGATACGCAGTATTTT. Translation gives CASCESTDTQYF.